Each of the 27 T cell receptor beta chains below was sequenced from the same sample in a study of blood T cell repertoires in COVID-19. Repertoires were generated with immunoSEQ multiplex PCR, while TCRdb's copy carries only in-frame clones and drops some. The table lists about 120,000 clones, more than 75% of them singletons. Sequencing was carried out using peripheral blood. These receptor sequences come from a man aged 55 to 69 with acute or convalescent COVID-19.

CDR3 sequence: CASSMNSPTGELFF. The CDR3 region has the DNA TGTGCCAGTAGTATGAACAGTCCGACCGGGGAGCTGTTTTTT. This chain links TRBV19 with TRBJ2-2; D call uncertain. The V end lost 3 bases, the J end lost 5 bases, and 10 bases lay between the germline ends. CDR1 and CDR2 (germline): LNHDA, SQIVND (reference sequence). The CDR3 length is 14 residues. Drawing the rest from reference TRBV19 and TRBJ2-2, the complete variable domain is DGGITQSPKYLFRKEGQNVTLSCEQNLNHDAMYWYRQDPGQGLRLIYYSQIVNDFQKGDIAEGYSVSREKKESFPLTVTSAQKNPTAFYLCASSMNSPTGELFFGEGSRLTVL.

This clone is a singleton in its sample. The genes are TRBV29-1 and TRBJ1-2, with 8 bases aligning to TRBD1. The CDR3 covers 16 residues. V gave up 6 bases and J gave up 4 bases; unmatched junction bases: 16. Per germline, CDR1 SQVTM and CDR2 ANQGSEA. CDR3 coding DNA: TGCAGCGTCTCCGGGGGACAGGAAGAAGGTAGCTATGGCTACACCTTC. Translated: CSVSGGQEEGSYGYTF.

A few counts support this clone. V gene TRBV5-6 combines with J gene TRBJ1-1; TRBD1 aligns across 9 bases. V dropped 5 bases and J dropped 1; count of bases not matched to a gene: 9. CDR1 and CDR2 (germline): SGHDT, YYEEEE. This CDR3 region has 16 residues. This chain's CDR3 is CASSFLGGQGNTEAFF. The CDR3 DNA sequence: TGTGCCAGCAGTTTCCTCGGGGGACAGGGGAACACTGAAGCTTTCTTT.

The chain is built from TRBV5-8 and TRBJ1-5; the D is unclear. Per the germline V gene, CDR1 is SGHTS and CDR2 is YDEGEE. This CDR3 region has 13 residues. Trimming shortened V by 7 bases and J by 0 bases, and 8 bases separated the two germline ends. For the CDR3, the DNA is TGTGCCAGCGGACTGGATAGCAATCAGCCCCAGCATTTT. Amino acid sequence: CASGLDSNQPQHF.

The chain carries TRBV19 and TRBJ1-2, with 8 bases lining up with TRBD1. There are 18 residues in the CDR3. The germline gives CDR1 LNHDA, CDR2 SQIVND (reference sequence). V gave up 4 bases and J gave up 4 bases; unmatched junction bases: 17. CDR3 loop: CASSTHRRQGPWGYGYTF. The DNA of the CDR3 is TGTGCCAGTAGTACCCATCGCAGACAGGGGCCGTGGGGCTATGGCTACACCTTC.

This clone was seen once. The genes are TRBV5-6 and TRBJ1-2; TRBD1 might be the D (6 bases). Trimming left V 0 bases short and J 3 bases short, with 15 bases between. The CDR3 is 16 residues long. From germline, CDR1 is SGHDT and CDR2 YYEEEE. The CDR3 loop reads CASSLARGGLDYGYTF. In DNA, the CDR3 is TGTGCCAGCAGCTTGGCCAGGGGTGGATTGGACTATGGCTACACCTTC.

The chain combines TRBV6-6 with TRBJ2-5; unclear D gene. Germline V gene data show CDR1 as MNHNY and CDR2 as SVGAGI (reference sequence). The CDR3 loop spans 12 amino acids. V lost 6 bases to trimming and J lost 5 bases, with 10 bases between them. CDR3 bases: TGTGCCAGCAGCCTCGTGGAGGAGACCCAGTACTTC. This translates into CASSLVEETQYF.

The J gene is TRBJ2-1, the V gene TRBV27, with a tentative D call TRBD1 (6 bases). V shed 4 bases and J shed 2 bases, with 15 bases lying between them. There are 16 residues in the CDR3. Germline CDR1 is MNHEY and CDR2 is SMNVEV (reference sequence). DNA of the CDR3: TGTGCCAGCAGTTCCCATGTGGACAGCACCTACAATGAGCAGTTCTTC. It codes for CASSSHVDSTYNEQFF.

The chain combines TRBV2 with TRBJ2-7; TRBD2 matches at 11 bases. With 6 bases clipped from V and 5 bases from J, the junction kept 6 bases outside the gene matches. The CDR3 sequence is 14 residues long. Germline V gene sequence: CDR1 SNHLY, CDR2 FYNNEI. CDR3 in amino acids: CASRRPGLADEQYF. The CDR3 DNA is TGTGCCAGCAGGCGCCCGGGACTAGCGGACGAGCAGTACTTC. The full variable domain, rest sourced from reference TRBV2 and TRBJ2-7, is EPEVTQTPSHQVTQMGQEVILRCVPISNHLYFYWYRQILGQKVEFLVSFYNNEISEKSEIFDDQFSVERPDGSNFTLKIRSTKLEDSAMYFCASRRPGLADEQYFGPGTRLTVT.

The chain links TRBV29-1 to TRBJ2-7; 9 nucleotides line up with TRBD1. Germline values: CDR1 SQVTM, CDR2 ANQGSEA. The CDR3 spans 13 residues. V lost 7 bases and J lost 4; bases outside the gene matches: 8. The CDR3 nucleotides read TGCAGCGCCGGGGTCGGACAGGGGTACGAGCAGTACTTC. Encoded protein: CSAGVGQGYEQYF.

The J gene is TRBJ1-1, the V gene TRBV6-5; 9 positions agree with TRBD1. The CDR3 length is 15 residues. Per the germline V gene, CDR1 is MNHEY and CDR2 is SVGAGI. After removal of 1 base from V and 8 bases from J, the junction contained 8 bases not matched to a gene. Here the CDR3 reads CASSYWGQGLKEAFF. The CDR3 DNA reads TGTGCCAGCAGTTACTGGGGACAGGGCCTTAAGGAAGCTTTCTTT.

The V call is TRBV7-3, the J call TRBJ2-1; the match to TRBD2 covers 8 bases. V shed 7 bases and J 6 bases; nucleotides not matched to a gene: 14. Germline V gene data show CDR1 as SGHTA and CDR2 as FQGTGA. This CDR3 has 16 amino acids. This CDR3 is CASKISVASGPNEQFF. CDR3 DNA sequence: TGTGCCAGCAAAATTTCGGTGGCTAGCGGGCCCAATGAGCAGTTCTTC. The whole variable domain, filled in from reference TRBV7-3 and TRBJ2-1, reads GAGVSQTPSNKVTEKGKYVELRCDPISGHTALYWYRQSLGQGPEFLIYFQGTGAADDSGLPNDRFFAVRPEGSVSTLKIQRTERGDSAVYLCASKISVASGPNEQFFGPGTRLTVL.

This chain uses TRBV24-1 with TRBJ1-2; no definite D call. With 0 bases removed from V and 8 bases from J, the gap between germline ends came to 12 bases. The CDR3 sequence is 14 residues long. Per the germline V gene, CDR1 is KGHDR and CDR2 is SFDVKD. As DNA, the CDR3 is TGTGCCACCAGTGATTTGGGGCACGGTCGAGGCTACACCTTC. This gives the protein CATSDLGHGRGYTF.

This clone was found once. The rearrangement links TRBV5-1 to TRBJ2-3; 13 nucleotides line up with TRBD2. The CDR3 runs 18 residues. Trimming removed 4 bases from V and 4 bases from J; junction bases left unmatched: 12. Germline V CDR1 and CDR2: SGHRS, YFSETQ. CDR3 in amino acids: CASSAGLAGALGADTQYF. The DNA for the CDR3 is TGCGCCAGCAGCGCTGGACTAGCGGGAGCCCTCGGCGCAGATACGCAGTATTTT.

The CDR3 DNA sequence: TGTGCCAGCAGCGAAGGCGGGAGGGCCTACGAGCAGTACTTC. Protein sequence: CASSEGGRAYEQYF. The J gene is TRBJ2-7, the V gene TRBV9; 9 positions agree with TRBD2. The CDR3 totals 14 residues. The V gene end was trimmed by 3 bases and the J gene end by 2 bases; junction bases not matched to a gene: 3. Germline lookup yields CDR1 SGDLS and CDR2 YYNGEE.

This clone was counted between two and nine times. The chain couples TRBV4-3 to TRBJ1-4; D is undetermined. The CDR3 length is 16 residues. V dropped 4 bases and J dropped 0 bases, with 12 bases sitting between them. Germline CDR1 and CDR2: LGHNA and YSLEER. CDR3 sequence reads: CASSPDGRATNEKLFF. In DNA form, the CDR3 reads TGCGCCAGCAGCCCGGACGGGCGGGCAACTAATGAAAAACTGTTTTTT.

The V call is TRBV4-2, the J call TRBJ2-3, with a possible D match to TRBD1 (6 bases). This CDR3 comprises 18 residues. The V end lost 1 base, the J end lost 0 bases, and 17 bases lay between the germline ends. Germline CDR1 LGHNA, CDR2 YNFKEQ. In DNA form, the CDR3 reads TGTGCCAGCAGCCAAGTGGGGAGCAGGACAGCTAGCACAGATACGCAGTATTTT. Its translation: CASSQVGSRTASTDTQYF.

The J gene is TRBJ1-1, the V gene TRBV6-5; a possible D gene is TRBD1 (6 bases). CDR1 and CDR2 from the germline V gene are MNHEY and SVGAGI. Trimming cost V 2 bases and J 1 base, with 14 bases left between them. The CDR3 extends over 16 amino acids. The CDR3 nucleotides read TGTGCCAGCAGTTACATCGGGGGGCCGGGGAACACTGAAGCTTTCTTT. Translating it yields CASSYIGGPGNTEAFF.

The gene calls are TRBV6-2 or TRBV6-3 and TRBJ2-7; maybe TRBD2 (5 bases). CDR1 and CDR2 (germline): MNHEY, SVGEGT. CDR3 size: 14 residues. V dropped 2 bases and J dropped 0 bases, with 8 bases sitting between them. The CDR3 bases are TGTGCCAGCAGTTACCGGGATAGCTCCTACGAGCAGTACTTC. Its protein product is CASSYRDSSYEQYF.

The rearrangement joins TRBV25-1 to TRBJ2-1; 8 bases agree with TRBD2. This CDR3 is 16 amino acids long. Germline CDR1 and CDR2: MGHDK and SYGVNS. V shed 1 base, J shed 6 bases, and the junction held 8 bases outside the gene matches. The CDR3 sequence is CASSELETSVANEQFF. Written as DNA, the CDR3 is TGTGCCAGCAGTGAATTGGAGACTAGCGTTGCCAATGAGCAGTTCTTC.

This clone was found once. The rearrangement joins TRBV7-2 to TRBJ2-7; a weak D match, TRBD1 (5 bases). The V gene's germline CDR1 is SGHTA and CDR2 FQGNSA. Trimming removed 7 bases from V and 6 bases from J, with 13 bases in between. The CDR3 contains 12 residues. The CDR3 loop reads CASKGVGPEQYF. CDR3 sequence (DNA): TGTGCCAGCAAGGGCGTGGGGCCCGAGCAGTACTTC. The full variable domain, its missing parts supplied by reference TRBV7-2 and TRBJ2-7, is GAGVSQSPSNKVTEKGKDVELRCDPISGHTALYWYRQSLGQGLEFLIYFQGNSAPDKSGLPSDRFSAERTGGSVSTLTIQRTQQEDSAVYLCASKGVGPEQYFGPGTRLTVT.

The CDR3 reads CASRSPQGYEQYF. The CDR3 DNA reads as TGTGCCAGCAGAAGCCCACAGGGGTACGAGCAGTACTTC. The genes are TRBV28 and TRBJ2-7, with 7 positions matching TRBD1. The J segment lost 4 bases and the V segment lost 6 bases, leaving 6 bases of the junction unmatched. This CDR3 has 13 residues. Germline V CDR1 and CDR2: MDHEN, SYDVKM. Combining the CDR3 with reference TRBV28 and TRBJ2-7 gives the whole variable domain DVKVTQSSRYLVKRTGEKVFLECVQDMDHENMFWYRQDPGLGLRLIYFSYDVKMKEKGDIPEGYSVSREKKERFSLILESASTNQTSMYLCASRSPQGYEQYFGPGTRLTVT.

This clone was observed a single time. CDR3 bases: TGTGCCAGCAGCCAAGGGGACTCCACAGATACGCAGTATTTT. It encodes CASSQGDSTDTQYF. The chain employs TRBV3-1 (or the pseudogene TRBV3-2) and TRBJ2-3, with D perhaps TRBD2 (6 bases). The CDR3 is 14 amino acids. Germline V gene data show CDR1 as LGHDT and CDR2 as YNNKEL (reference sequence). V lost 1 base to trimming and J lost 2 bases, with 7 bases between them.

The chain recombines TRBV19 with TRBJ2-2; D perhaps matches TRBD2 (6 bases). Germline V gene lookup returns CDR1 LNHDA and CDR2 SQIVND (reference sequence). There are 14 residues in the CDR3. Deletions cut 8 bases from V and 6 bases from J, with 16 bases between. In nucleotides, the CDR3 is TGTGCCAGTGAGGACCTCTCGGGGGCCGGGGAGCTGTTTTTT. This translates into CASEDLSGAGELFF.

The chain employs TRBV6-5 and TRBJ1-3; D is ambiguous. CDR3 length: 13 residues. Trimming pared 5 bases from V and 2 bases from J, leaving 7 bases between. Germline V gene data show CDR1 as MNHEY and CDR2 as SVGAGI. CDR3 sequence (DNA): TGTGCCAGCAGTCCCTTTACTGGAAACACCATATATTTT. The encoded protein is CASSPFTGNTIYF.

This sequence joins TRBV2 and TRBJ1-5, with 7 bases aligning to TRBD1. J lost 4 bases, V lost 3 bases, and 3 bases had no gene match. Germline V gene lookup returns CDR1 SNHLY and CDR2 FYNNEI. The CDR3 has 14 amino acids. Written as DNA, the CDR3 is TGTGCCAGCAGTGAGGCAGGGGGGAATCAGCCCCAGCATTTT. This encodes CASSEAGGNQPQHF.

The V call is TRBV3-1 (or the pseudogene TRBV3-2), the J call TRBJ2-1, with a weak D call TRBD1 (5 bases). CDR3 length: 13 residues. Germline CDR1 reads LGHDT; CDR2 reads YNNKEL (reference sequence). V dropped 3 bases and J dropped 4 bases, with 7 bases sitting between them. The CDR3 here is CASSQGRYNEQFF. In nucleotides, the CDR3 is TGTGCCAGCAGCCAGGGGCGGTACAATGAGCAGTTCTTC.